This TCR beta chain was sequenced during a study of blood T cell repertoires in COVID-19. Study at large: Sources were T cells, B-cell-depleted T cells, or PBMCs; the material itself was cDNA or gDNA.

The CDR3 has 15 residues. Deletions cut 6 bases from V and 4 bases from J, with 21 bases between. The germline V gene encodes CDR1 SQVTM and CDR2 ANQGSEA. Assay used: immunoSEQ multiplex PCR; TCRdb lists only in-frame clones, some missing. Among fewer than 250,000 clones, approximately 90% were seen once, and the ten largest hold approximately 0.9%. The TCR sequence derives from a man aged 45 to 65 who had been exposed to COVID-19. This sequence joins TRBV29-1 and TRBJ2-5, with TRBD1 as a possible D gene (6 bases). Sequences were obtained from PBMCs or T cells enriched from blood (not recorded which). The CDR3 loop reads CSVTSITGIRETQYF. CDR3 bases: TGCAGCGTAACCAGTATCACAGGGATCCGAGAGACCCAGTACTTC. Filled out from reference TRBV29-1 and TRBJ2-5, the complete variable domain reads SAVISQKPSRDICQRGTSLTIQCQVDSQVTMMFWYRQQPGQSLTLIATANQGSEATYESGFVIDKFPISRPNLTFSTLTVSNMSPEDSSIYLCSVTSITGIRETQYFGPGTRLLVL.